Listed below are T cell receptor beta chains from one sample, sequenced in a study of vaccination effects on CD4 cells after COVID-19. Repertoires were generated with immunoSEQ multiplex PCR, while TCRdb's copy carries only in-frame clones and drops some. The sample lists about 70,000 clones, roughly four fifths seen once, with about 2.1% in the top ten. Their cognate antigens are unknown. This specimen consisted of CD4+ T cells from PBMCs cultured without peptide, obtained before COVID-19 vaccination. The receptor source for this set is a human donor who received a COVID-19 vaccine. Both conserved end residues are part of each CDR3. Fields, in order: V gene, D gene, J gene, clone size, CDR3 protein, CDR3 DNA. D genes are given only for firm matches. Expanded clones are given a class, and other clones once, few, many or no size at all.

TRBV10-3,NA,TRBJ1-3,NA,CAISYLSWGNTIYF,TGTGCCATCAGTTACCTAAGTTGGGGAAACACCATATATTTT
TRBV2,NA,TRBJ1-1,NA,CASKSRDKAFF,TGTGCCAGCAAAAGCCGGGATAAAGCTTTCTTT
TRBV4-2,TRBD1,TRBJ1-6,few,CASSPTGTGVRSPLHF,TGTGCCAGCAGCCCGACCGGGACAGGGGTAAGATCACCCCTCCACTTT
TRBV4-2,TRBD2,TRBJ2-1,NA,CASSQAGLAGGPLFF,TGTGCCAGCAGCCAAGCGGGACTAGCGGGGGGGCCGTTGTTCTTC
TRBV5-1,NA,TRBJ1-1,NA,CASSPGRQGRNTEAFF,TGCGCCAGCAGCCCGGGGAGACAAGGCCGGAACACTGAAGCTTTCTTT
TRBV5-1,NA,TRBJ2-1,NA,CASSLAGLQFNEQFF,TGCGCCAGCAGCTTGGCAGGGCTCCAATTCAATGAGCAGTTCTTC
TRBV15,NA,TRBJ1-2,NA,CATSMERETLSYTF,TGTGCCACCAGCATGGAGAGGGAGACTTTGAGCTACACCTTC
TRBV12-5,TRBD1,TRBJ1-5,once,CASGLGDRDQPQHF,TGTGCTAGTGGTTTGGGGGACAGGGATCAGCCCCAGCATTTT
TRBV30,TRBD1,TRBJ2-1,NA,CAWSSFRDRVGNEQFF,TGTGCCTGGAGTTCCTTTCGGGACAGGGTTGGGAATGAGCAGTTCTTC
TRBV28,NA,TRBJ1-6,few,CASSSMDGYNSPLHF,TGTGCCAGCAGTTCTATGGACGGTTATAATTCACCCCTCCACTTT
TRBV12-3/TRBV12-4,NA,TRBJ2-3,NA,CASSLLDTQYF,TGTGCCAGCAGTTTGTTAGATACGCAGTATTTT
TRBV9,NA,TRBJ1-3,NA,CASSVGPGGTIYF,TGTGCCAGCAGCGTGGGACCCGGTGGCACCATATATTTT
TRBV24-1,NA,TRBJ1-2,once,CATSDPTGSYGYTF,TGTGCCACCAGTGACCCTACAGGAAGCTATGGCTACACCTTC
TRBV18,NA,TRBJ2-5,NA,CASSNQGGQQETQYF,TGTGCCAGCTCAAACCAGGGAGGTCAACAAGAGACCCAGTACTTC
TRBV18,NA,TRBJ2-2,NA,CASSPGGGVGGELFF,TGTGCCAGCTCACCAGGAGGGGGCGTTGGCGGGGAGCTGTTTTTT
TRBV5-5,NA,TRBJ2-2,NA,CASSSSQLLLNTGELFF,TGTGCCAGCAGCAGCTCCCAGTTACTTTTGAACACCGGGGAGCTGTTTTTT
TRBV7-2,NA,TRBJ1-6,NA,CASSQGTRYNSPLHF,TGTGCCAGCAGCCAGGGCACGCGATATAATTCACCCCTCCACTTT
TRBV18,TRBD1,TRBJ2-1,NA,CASSPPGQGANEQFF,TGTGCCAGCTCACCACCGGGACAGGGCGCCAATGAGCAGTTCTTC
TRBV7-3,TRBD1,TRBJ1-1,few,CASSLTGVTEAFF,TGTGCCAGCAGCCTCACAGGGGTGACTGAAGCTTTCTTT
TRBV5-4,NA,TRBJ2-2,NA,CASSPQTGQNTGELFF,TGTGCCAGCAGCCCACAAACGGGACAAAACACCGGGGAGCTGTTTTTT
TRBV9,TRBD2,TRBJ2-3,NA,CASSVVSGGTHTDTQYF,TGTGCCAGCAGCGTAGTTAGCGGGGGGACTCACACAGATACGCAGTATTTT
TRBV7-2,TRBD1,TRBJ1-2,NA,CASSSGGLSNYGYTF,TGTGCCAGCAGCTCAGGGGGGCTTTCTAACTATGGCTACACCTTC
TRBV5-1,NA,TRBJ2-1,NA,CASSLGRTNYNEQFF,TGCGCCAGCAGCTTGGGCAGGACCAACTACAATGAGCAGTTCTTC
TRBV18,NA,TRBJ1-2,NA,CASSPPAIIGGYTF,TGTGCCAGCTCACCGCCGGCGATCATCGGGGGCTACACCTTC
TRBV5-6,NA,TRBJ1-1,NA,CASREELNTEAFF,TGTGCCAGCAGGGAAGAGCTGAACACTGAAGCTTTCTTT
TRBV6-5,TRBD1,TRBJ2-2,NA,CASSLGQGSSGELFF,TGTGCCAGCAGTCTGGGACAGGGTTCGTCCGGGGAGCTGTTTTTT
TRBV5-5,NA,TRBJ1-5,NA,CASSQLGAGDQPQHF,TGTGCCAGCAGCCAACTGGGGGCAGGGGATCAGCCCCAGCATTTT
TRBV7-2,NA,TRBJ2-4,NA,CASSAMIAKNIQYF,TGTGCCAGCAGCGCGATGATAGCCAAAAACATTCAGTACTTC
TRBV6-6,TRBD1,TRBJ1-3,NA,CASSYFNRGSGNTIYF,TGTGCCAGCAGTTACTTTAACAGGGGCTCTGGAAACACCATATATTTT
TRBV5-8,NA,TRBJ2-3,NA,CASPGTLRTDTQYF,TGTGCCTCCCCCGGGACACTACGCACAGATACGCAGTATTTT
TRBV7-9,NA,TRBJ2-6,NA,CASSFVSPGANVLTF,TGTGCCAGCAGCTTCGTGTCCCCTGGGGCCAACGTCCTGACTTTC
TRBV9,TRBD2,TRBJ2-5,NA,CASSARGGREETQYF,TGTGCCAGCAGCGCCCGGGGGGGCCGGGAGGAGACCCAGTACTTC